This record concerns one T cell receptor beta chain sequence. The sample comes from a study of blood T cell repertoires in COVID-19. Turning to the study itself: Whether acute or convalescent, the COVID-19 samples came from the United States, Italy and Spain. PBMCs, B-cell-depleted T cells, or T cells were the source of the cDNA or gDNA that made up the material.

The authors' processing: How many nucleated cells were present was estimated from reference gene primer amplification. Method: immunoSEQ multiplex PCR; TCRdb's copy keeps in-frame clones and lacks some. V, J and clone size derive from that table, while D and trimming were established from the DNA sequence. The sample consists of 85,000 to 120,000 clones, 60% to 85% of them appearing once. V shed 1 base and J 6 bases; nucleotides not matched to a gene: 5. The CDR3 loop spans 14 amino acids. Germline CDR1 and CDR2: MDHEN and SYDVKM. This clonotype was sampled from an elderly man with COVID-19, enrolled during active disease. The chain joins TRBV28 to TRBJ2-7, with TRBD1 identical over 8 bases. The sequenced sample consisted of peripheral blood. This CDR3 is CASSLSQGAREQYF. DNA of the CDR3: TGTGCCAGCAGTTTATCCCAGGGGGCCCGCGAGCAGTACTTC.